The next 17 T cell receptor beta chains were all read from a single sample in a study of graft-versus-host responses after intestinal transplantation (TCRdb year 2021). Library preparation was by the immunoSEQ multiplex PCR assay. The immuneACCESS repertoire file appears here via TCRdb, limited to in-frame rearrangements. These files lack a portion of the clones; in checked studies, under half of the deficit traces to unresolved V genes, and the cause of the others is not known. In this sample the table shows 20,000 to 25,000 clones, approximately 78% of which occur a single time. Roughly 1% of the sample is in the top ten clones. Their antigens remain unidentified. Read against the paper, the sample's time point label means: cells obtained before transplantation from donor or recipient. The material was unstimulated CD8+ T cells sorted from spleen or lymph node cells, obtained before transplant. Every receptor here comes from a human donor who was the organ donor for an intestinal transplant.

This clone was found a few times. This chain joins TRBV27 and TRBJ2-1, with 8 bases identical to TRBD1. V was clipped by 5 bases and J by 7 bases; unmatched bases: 4. The length of the CDR3 is 13 residues. Germline V CDR1 and CDR2: MNHEY, SMNVEV (reference sequence). DNA for the CDR3: TGTGCCAGCAGTGTCGACAGGGGAAATGAGCAGTTCTTC. Translated, it gives CASSVDRGNEQFF.

V usage is TRBV7-2 and J usage is TRBJ1-5, with D unclear. Germline CDR1 reads SGHTA; CDR2 reads FQGNSA. The CDR3 runs to 15 residues. V was cut by 2 bases and J by 2 bases, with 10 bases left in between. The CDR3 region is CASSLTGSGNQPQHF. The CDR3 DNA follows: TGTGCCAGCAGCTTAACGGGGTCGGGCAATCAGCCCCAGCATTTT.

The chain carries TRBV18 and TRBJ1-1; 7 positions match TRBD1. Germline CDR1 and CDR2: KGHSH and LQKENI. V lost 6 bases, J lost 0 bases, and 16 bases stayed unmatched. The CDR3 spans 18 residues. In nucleotides, the CDR3 is TGTGCCAGCTCGCCAACGACAGGGTCGGTAGTGATGAACACTGAAGCTTTCTTT. Amino acid sequence: CASSPTTGSVVMNTEAFF.

The rearrangement links TRBV9 to TRBJ1-1; possibly TRBD1 for D (5 bases). Looked up from germline, CDR1 is SGDLS and CDR2 is YYNGEE. The V and J ends lost 4 bases and 1 base respectively, with 8 bases between them. This CDR3 has 13 residues. DNA for the CDR3: TGTGCCAGCAGCCCGGGACCGAACACTGAAGCTTTCTTT. It encodes CASSPGPNTEAFF.

The rearrangement uses TRBV9 and TRBJ1-4, with D unclear. V gave up 4 bases and J gave up 8 bases, with 9 bases separating them. The CDR3 runs 12 residues. In germline, CDR1 is SGDLS, CDR2 YYNGEE. The CDR3 bases are TGTGCCAGCAGCCCGAACCAAGAAAAACTGTTTTTT. Amino acids: CASSPNQEKLFF.

V gene TRBV19 combines with J gene TRBJ2-3; 10 bases are a match to TRBD1. CDR1 is LNHDA and CDR2 is SQIVND in the germline V gene (reference sequence). Unmatched junction bases numbered 1, after V lost 3 bases and J lost 4 bases. This CDR3 contains 14 residues. The CDR3 protein is CASSIGQGADTQYF. DNA for the CDR3: TGTGCCAGTAGTATCGGACAGGGGGCAGATACGCAGTATTTT.

The chain couples TRBV10-1 to TRBJ2-5; D unclear. Germline CDR1 WNHNN, CDR2 SYGVQD (reference sequence). The V and J ends lost 0 bases and 4 bases respectively, with 6 bases between them. The CDR3 is 13 residues long. The chain's CDR3 is CASSESKAETQYF. The CDR3 DNA is TGCGCCAGCAGTGAGTCGAAGGCAGAGACCCAGTACTTC.

The V gene is TRBV4-3, the J gene TRBJ2-2; TRBD2 matches 7 bases. V shed 0 bases and J 9 bases; nucleotides not matched to a gene: 4. The CDR3 has 14 amino acids. Germline V gives CDR1 LGHNA, CDR2 YSLEER. The DNA for the CDR3 is TGCGCCAGCAGCCAAGAACTAGCGAGTCGGGAGCTGTTTTTT. This codes for CASSQELASRELFF.

The J gene is TRBJ2-7, the V gene TRBV6-1; 12 bases map to TRBD2. Germline V CDR1 and CDR2: MNHNS, SASEGT. The V segment lost 5 bases and the J segment 6 bases; nucleotides outside the gene matches: 8. This CDR3 spans 15 amino acids. The CDR3 region is CASSLPTSGSGEQYF. CDR3 in DNA: TGTGCCAGCAGTTTACCGACTAGCGGGAGTGGCGAGCAGTACTTC.

The chain links TRBV25-1 to TRBJ2-7; D is perhaps TRBD1 (5 bases). Trimming removed 1 base from V and 2 bases from J, with 12 bases in between. There are 15 residues in the CDR3. CDR1 MGHDK and CDR2 SYGVNS come from the germline V gene. The CDR3 sequence is CASSEFLGPTYEQYF. CDR3 DNA sequence: TGTGCCAGCAGTGAATTTTTGGGGCCCACCTACGAGCAGTACTTC.

The chain links TRBV12-5 to TRBJ2-7, with a weak D call TRBD1 (6 bases). CDR1 and CDR2 from the germline V gene are LGHNT and FRNRAP. This CDR3 is 12 amino acids long. V lost 6 bases and J lost 0, with 6 bases in between. The CDR3 coding sequence is TGTGCTAGTGGGGACAGCTCCTACGAGCAGTACTTC. Amino acids: CASGDSSYEQYF.

V is TRBV7-9 and J is TRBJ2-4; D is uncertain. The CDR3 is 13 residues long. Germline V gives CDR1 SEHNR, CDR2 FQNEAQ (reference sequence). The V end lost 6 bases, the J end lost 5 bases, and 11 bases lay between the germline ends. In DNA form, the CDR3 reads TGTGCCAGCAGTTTCAATGAGGAAAACATTCAGTACTTC. It translates to CASSFNEENIQYF.

The CDR3 loop is CASSQGTSGGAYEQYF. For the CDR3, the DNA is TGCGCCAGCAGCCAAGGGACTAGCGGGGGGGCCTACGAGCAGTACTTC. This sequence joins TRBV4-1 and TRBJ2-7; 15 positions agree with TRBD2. V was pared by 1 base and J by 2 bases, with 0 bases of the junction left unmatched. Germline V CDR1 and CDR2: MGHRA, YSYEKL. CDR3 length: 16 residues.

This chain links TRBV7-2 with TRBJ1-4; D is possibly TRBD1 (6 bases). V was shortened by 6 bases and J by 5 bases, with 10 bases between the two germline ends. The CDR3 sequence is 13 residues long. Germline loops: CDR1 SGHTA, CDR2 FQGNSA. The CDR3 loop reads CASSSQGNEKLFF. The CDR3 coding sequence is TGTGCCAGCAGTTCCCAGGGGAATGAAAAACTGTTTTTT.

The CDR3 sequence: CASSGGTDYEQYF. CDR3 DNA sequence: TGTGCCAGCAGTGGCGGGACAGACTACGAGCAGTACTTC. The chain couples TRBV27 to TRBJ2-7, with a tentative D call TRBD1 (7 bases). This CDR3 spans 13 amino acids. Trimming left V 5 bases short and J 3 bases short, with 11 bases between. Germline lookup yields CDR1 MNHEY and CDR2 SMNVEV (reference sequence).

This chain links TRBV10-2 with TRBJ2-1; 9 nucleotides align to TRBD1. With 6 bases clipped from V and 5 bases from J, the junction kept 5 bases outside the gene matches. The length of the CDR3 is 14 residues. Germline V CDR1 and CDR2: WSHSY, SAAADI. In DNA, the CDR3 is TGCGCCAGCAGGACAACAGGGGGCAACAATGAGCAGTTCTTC. It yields the protein CASRTTGGNNEQFF.

Concerning this clone: This sample includes further DNA sequences coding for the same CDR3. This chain links TRBV27 with TRBJ2-5; tentative D call: TRBD2 (7 bases). Germline CDR1 reads MNHEY; CDR2 reads SMNVEV (reference sequence). V lost 0 bases to trimming and J lost 4 bases, with 9 bases between them. There are 14 residues in the CDR3. Here the CDR3 reads CASSLSRGGETQYF. In nucleotides, the CDR3 is TGTGCCAGCAGTTTATCGAGGGGGGGAGAGACCCAGTACTTC.